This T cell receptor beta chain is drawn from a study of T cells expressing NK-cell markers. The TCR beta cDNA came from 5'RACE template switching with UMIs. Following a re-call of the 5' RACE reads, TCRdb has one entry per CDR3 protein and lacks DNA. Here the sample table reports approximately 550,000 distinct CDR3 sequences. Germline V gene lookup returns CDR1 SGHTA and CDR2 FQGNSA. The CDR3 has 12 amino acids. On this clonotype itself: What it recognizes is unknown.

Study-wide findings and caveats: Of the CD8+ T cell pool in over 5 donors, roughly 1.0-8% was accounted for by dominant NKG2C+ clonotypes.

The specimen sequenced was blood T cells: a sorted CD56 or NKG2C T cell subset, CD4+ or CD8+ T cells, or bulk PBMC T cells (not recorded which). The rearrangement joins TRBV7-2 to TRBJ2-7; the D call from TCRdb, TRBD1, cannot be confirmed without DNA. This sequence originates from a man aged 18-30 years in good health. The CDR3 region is CASRQGTHEQYF.